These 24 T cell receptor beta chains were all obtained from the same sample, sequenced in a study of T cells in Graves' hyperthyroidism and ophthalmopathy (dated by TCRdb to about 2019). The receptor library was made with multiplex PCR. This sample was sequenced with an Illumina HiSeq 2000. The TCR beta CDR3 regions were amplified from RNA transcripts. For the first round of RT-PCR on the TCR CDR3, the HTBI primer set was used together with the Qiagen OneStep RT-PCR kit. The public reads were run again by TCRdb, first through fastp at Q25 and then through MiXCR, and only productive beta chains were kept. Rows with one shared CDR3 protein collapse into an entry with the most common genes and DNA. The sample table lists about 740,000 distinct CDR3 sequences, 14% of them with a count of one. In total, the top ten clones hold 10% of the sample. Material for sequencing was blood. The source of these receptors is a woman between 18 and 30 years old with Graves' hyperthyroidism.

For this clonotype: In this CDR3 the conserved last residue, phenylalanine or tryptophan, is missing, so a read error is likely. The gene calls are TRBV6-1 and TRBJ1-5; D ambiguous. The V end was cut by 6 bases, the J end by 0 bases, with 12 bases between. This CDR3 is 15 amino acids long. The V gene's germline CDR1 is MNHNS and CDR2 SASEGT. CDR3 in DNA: TGTGCCAGCAGGAACTCGTGGTCTAGCAATCAGCCCCAGCATCTT. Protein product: CASRNSWSSNQPQHL.

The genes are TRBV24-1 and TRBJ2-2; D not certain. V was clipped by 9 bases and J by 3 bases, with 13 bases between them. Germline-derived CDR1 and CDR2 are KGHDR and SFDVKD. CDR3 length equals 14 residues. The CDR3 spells CATPADGYTGELFF. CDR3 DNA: TGTGCCACCCCCGCCGACGGGTACACCGGGGAGCTGTTTTTT.

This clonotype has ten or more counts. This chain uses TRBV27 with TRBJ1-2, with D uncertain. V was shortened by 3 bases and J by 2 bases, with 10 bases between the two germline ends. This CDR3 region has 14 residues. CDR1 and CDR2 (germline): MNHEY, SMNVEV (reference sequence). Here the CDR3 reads CASSFSVRNYGYTF. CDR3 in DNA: TGTGCCAGCAGTTTCTCGGTACGGAACTATGGCTACACCTTC.

The chain's CDR3 is CATQRAGGFYEQYF. DNA for the CDR3: TGTGCCACCCAAAGGGCAGGGGGCTTTTACGAGCAGTACTTC. The V call is TRBV27, the J call TRBJ2-7; 8 bases align to TRBD1. V was pared by 10 bases and J by 4 bases, with 12 bases of the junction left unmatched. The V gene's germline CDR1 is MNHEY and CDR2 SMNVEV (reference sequence). The CDR3 is 14 residues long.

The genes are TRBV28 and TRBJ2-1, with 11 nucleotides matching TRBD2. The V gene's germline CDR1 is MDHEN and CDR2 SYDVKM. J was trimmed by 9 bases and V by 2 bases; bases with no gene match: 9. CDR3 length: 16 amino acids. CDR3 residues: CASSLGGSGRAVEQFF. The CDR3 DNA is TGTGCCAGCAGTTTAGGCGGTAGCGGGAGGGCCGTTGAGCAGTTCTTC.

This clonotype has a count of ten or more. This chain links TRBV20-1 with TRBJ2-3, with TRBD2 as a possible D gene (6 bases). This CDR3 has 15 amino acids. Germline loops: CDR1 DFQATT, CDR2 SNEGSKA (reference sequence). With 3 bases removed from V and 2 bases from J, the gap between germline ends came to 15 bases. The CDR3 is CSARRMGLSTDTQYF. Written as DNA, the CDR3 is TGCAGTGCTAGGAGGATGGGACTTTCCACAGATACGCAGTATTTT.

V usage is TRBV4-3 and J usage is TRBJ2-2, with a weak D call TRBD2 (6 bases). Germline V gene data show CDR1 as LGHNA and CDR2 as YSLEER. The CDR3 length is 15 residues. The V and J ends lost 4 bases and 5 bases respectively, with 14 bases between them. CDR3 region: CASSLGRGRTGELFF. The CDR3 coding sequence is TGCGCCAGCAGCCTCGGGAGAGGGAGGACCGGGGAGCTGTTTTTT.

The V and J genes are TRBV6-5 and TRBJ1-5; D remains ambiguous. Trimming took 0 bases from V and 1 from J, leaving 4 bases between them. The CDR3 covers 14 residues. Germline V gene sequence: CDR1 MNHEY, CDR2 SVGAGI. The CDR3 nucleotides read TGTGCCAGCAGTTACTCCAGGAGCAATCAGCCCCAGCATTTT. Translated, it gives CASSYSRSNQPQHF.

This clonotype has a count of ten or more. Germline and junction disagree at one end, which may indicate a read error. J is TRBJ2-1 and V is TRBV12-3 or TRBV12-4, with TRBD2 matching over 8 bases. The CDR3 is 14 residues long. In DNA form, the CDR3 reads TGTGCCAGCAGTCTAGCGGGTTGGGGGAATGAGCAGTTCTTC. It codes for CASSLAGWGNEQFF.

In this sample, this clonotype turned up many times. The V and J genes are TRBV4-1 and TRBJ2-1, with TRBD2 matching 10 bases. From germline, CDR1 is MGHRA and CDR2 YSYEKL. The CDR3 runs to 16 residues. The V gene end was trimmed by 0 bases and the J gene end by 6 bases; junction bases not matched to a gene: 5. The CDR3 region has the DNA TGCGCCAGCAGCCAAGAAAGCGGGAGGGCCAGCAATGAGCAGTTCTTC. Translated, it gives CASSQESGRASNEQFF.

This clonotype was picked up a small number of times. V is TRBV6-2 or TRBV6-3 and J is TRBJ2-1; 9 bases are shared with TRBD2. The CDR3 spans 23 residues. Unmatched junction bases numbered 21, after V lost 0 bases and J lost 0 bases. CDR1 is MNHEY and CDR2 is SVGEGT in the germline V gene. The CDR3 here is CASSYSRSSGRRASERSYNEQFF. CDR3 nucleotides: TGTGCCAGCAGTTACTCGAGGTCCAGCGGGAGGAGGGCGAGCGAGCGCTCCTACAATGAGCAGTTCTTC.

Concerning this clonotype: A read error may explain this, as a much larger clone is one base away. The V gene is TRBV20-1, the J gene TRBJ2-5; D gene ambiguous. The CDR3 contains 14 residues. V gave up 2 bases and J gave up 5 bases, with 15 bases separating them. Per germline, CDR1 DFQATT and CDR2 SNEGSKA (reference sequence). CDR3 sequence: CSARPFSGEETQYF. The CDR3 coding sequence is TGCAGTGCTAGACCTTTCTCAGGCGAGGAGACCCAGTACTTC.

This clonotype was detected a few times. CDR3 in DNA: TGTGCCAGCTCACCGATCACCCTAGCGGGAGGGCCGTTCAATGAGCAGTTCTTC. It translates to CASSPITLAGGPFNEQFF. The V and J genes are TRBV18 and TRBJ2-1, with 12 bases identical to TRBD2. J lost 6 bases, V lost 3 bases, and 12 bases had no gene match. CDR3 size: 18 residues. Germline loops: CDR1 KGHSH, CDR2 LQKENI.

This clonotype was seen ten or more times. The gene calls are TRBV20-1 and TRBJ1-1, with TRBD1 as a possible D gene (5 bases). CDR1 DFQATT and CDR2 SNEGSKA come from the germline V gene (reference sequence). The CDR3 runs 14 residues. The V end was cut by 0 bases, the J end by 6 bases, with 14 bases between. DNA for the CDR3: TGCAGTGCTAGAGATCGGGGGAGGGGACCTGAAGCTTTCTTT. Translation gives CSARDRGRGPEAFF.

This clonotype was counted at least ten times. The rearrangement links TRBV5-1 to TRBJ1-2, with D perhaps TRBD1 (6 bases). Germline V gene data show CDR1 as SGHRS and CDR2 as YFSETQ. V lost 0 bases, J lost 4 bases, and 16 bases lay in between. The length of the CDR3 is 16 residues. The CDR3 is CASSLEGGGRFYGYTF. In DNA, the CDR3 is TGCGCCAGCAGCTTGGAGGGTGGGGGCCGATTCTATGGCTACACCTTC.

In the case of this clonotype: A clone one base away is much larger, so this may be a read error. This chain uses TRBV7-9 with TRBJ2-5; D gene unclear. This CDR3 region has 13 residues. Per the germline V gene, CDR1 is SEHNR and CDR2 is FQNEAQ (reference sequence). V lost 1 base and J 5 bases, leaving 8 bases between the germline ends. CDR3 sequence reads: CASSLDWVETQYF. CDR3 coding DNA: TGTGCCAGCAGCTTAGATTGGGTCGAGACCCAGTACTTC. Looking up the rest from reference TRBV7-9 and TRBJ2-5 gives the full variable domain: DTGVSQNPRHKITKRGQNVTFRCDPISEHNRLYWYRQTLGQGPEFLTYFQNEAQLEKSRLLSDRFSAERPKGSFSTLEIQRTEQGDSAMYLCASSLDWVETQYFGPGTRLLVL.

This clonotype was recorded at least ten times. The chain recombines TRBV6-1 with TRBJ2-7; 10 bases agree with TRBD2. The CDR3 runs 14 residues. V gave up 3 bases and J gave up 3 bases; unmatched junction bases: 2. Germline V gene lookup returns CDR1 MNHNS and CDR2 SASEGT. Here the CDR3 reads CASSDSSGSYEQYF. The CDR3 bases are TGTGCCAGCAGTGACTCTAGCGGGAGCTACGAGCAGTACTTC.

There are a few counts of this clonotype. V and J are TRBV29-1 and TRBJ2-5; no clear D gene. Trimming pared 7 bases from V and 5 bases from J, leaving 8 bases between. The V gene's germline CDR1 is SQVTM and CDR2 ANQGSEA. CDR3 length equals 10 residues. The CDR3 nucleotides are TGCAGCGGTGAGCTGGAGACCCAGTACTTC. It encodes CSGELETQYF.

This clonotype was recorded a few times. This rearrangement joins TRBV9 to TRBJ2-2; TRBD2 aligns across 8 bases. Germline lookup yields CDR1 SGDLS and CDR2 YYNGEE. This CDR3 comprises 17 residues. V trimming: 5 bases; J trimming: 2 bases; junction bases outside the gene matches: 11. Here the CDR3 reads CASSKTVLAVNTGELFF. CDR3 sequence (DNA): TGTGCCAGCAGTAAAACTGTACTAGCGGTAAACACCGGGGAGCTGTTTTTT.

CDR3 sequence reads: CSAADGVRNIQYF. Written as DNA, the CDR3 is TGCAGTGCGGCCGACGGTGTTCGAAACATTCAGTACTTC. The chain employs TRBV20-1 and TRBJ2-4; D gene uncertain. The CDR3 has 13 amino acids. Trimming shortened V by 6 bases and J by 6 bases, and 15 bases separated the two germline ends. Germline CDR1 is DFQATT and CDR2 is SNEGSKA (reference sequence).

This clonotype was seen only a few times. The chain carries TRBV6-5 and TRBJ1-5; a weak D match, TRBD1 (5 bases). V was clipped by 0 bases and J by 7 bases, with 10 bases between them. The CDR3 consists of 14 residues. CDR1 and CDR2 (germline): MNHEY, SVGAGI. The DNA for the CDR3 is TGTGCCAGCAGTTACTCGGGGCAGACACAGCCCCAGCATTTT. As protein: CASSYSGQTQPQHF.

The CDR3 DNA is TGTGCCAGCTCACCATCAGTGACCCAGTACTTC. The encoded protein is CASSPSVTQYF. The rearrangement uses TRBV18 and TRBJ2-5; no reliable D call. Germline-derived CDR1 and CDR2 are KGHSH and LQKENI. CDR3 length: 11 amino acids. Trimming took off 2 bases at V and 7 bases at J, with 5 bases between the two ends.

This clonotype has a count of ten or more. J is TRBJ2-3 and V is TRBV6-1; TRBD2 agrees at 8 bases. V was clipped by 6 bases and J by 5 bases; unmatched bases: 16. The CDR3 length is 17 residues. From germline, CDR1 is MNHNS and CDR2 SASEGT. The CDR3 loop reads CASSVQSGPGGQDTQYF. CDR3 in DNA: TGTGCCAGCAGCGTTCAATCGGGGCCGGGAGGGCAAGATACGCAGTATTTT.

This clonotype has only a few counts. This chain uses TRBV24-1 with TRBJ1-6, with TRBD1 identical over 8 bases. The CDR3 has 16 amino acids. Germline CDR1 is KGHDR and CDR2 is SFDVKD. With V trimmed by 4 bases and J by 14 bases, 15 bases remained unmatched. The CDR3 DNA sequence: TGTGCCACCAGTGAGGAATGGACAGGGCTAATTCGGGCCCTCCACTTT. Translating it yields CATSEEWTGLIRALHF.